The 15 T cell receptor beta chains below were found in one sample sequenced in a study of T-cell memory formation after mild COVID-19. MiXCR was run by TCRdb on the 5' RACE reads, yielding one entry per CDR3 protein. The repertoire holds about 470,000 distinct CDR3 sequences, with roughly 18% as singletons. The source material was PBMCs or a T cell subset sorted from them (not recorded which). The receptors come from an adult woman who had mild COVID-19 (a few samples of this study predate the infection). Cell type and time point are not known.

The chain employs TRBV10-3 and TRBJ1-1, with D possibly being TRBD1 (5 bases). There are 13 residues in the CDR3. CDR1 ENHRY and CDR2 SYGVKD come from the germline V gene. V was pared by 6 bases and J by 3 bases, with 11 bases between. In nucleotides, the CDR3 is TGTGCCATCAGCGGAGGGACCGACACTGAAGCTTTCTTT. Translating gives CAISGGTDTEAFF.

The chain recombines TRBV10-3 with TRBJ1-6; no clear D gene. Germline V gene lookup returns CDR1 ENHRY and CDR2 SYGVKD. There are 14 residues in the CDR3. Between the trimmed V and J ends, which lost 10 bases and 7 bases, there was a span of 17 bases. As DNA, the CDR3 is TGTGCCACCACAGCGGACCCCCAAAATTCACCCCTCCACTTT. Protein: CATTADPQNSPLHF.

This clonotype was detected only a few times. The V gene is TRBV29-1, the J gene TRBJ2-2; 8 bases are shared with TRBD2. V lost 8 bases, J lost 7 bases, and 15 bases stayed unmatched. CDR3 length: 15 residues. The V gene's germline CDR1 is SQVTM and CDR2 ANQGSEA. The CDR3 coding sequence is TGCAGCTACTTAGGACGGGAGGGCCGAGGCGGGGAGCTGTTTTTT. This encodes CSYLGREGRGGELFF.

This clonotype has only a few counts. This rearrangement joins TRBV7-6 to TRBJ2-3, with 8 bases aligning to TRBD2. The germline V gene has CDR1 SGHVS and CDR2 FNYEAQ. Losses at the gene ends were 1 base for V and 5 bases for J; bases not matched to a gene: 5. The CDR3 consists of 15 residues. For the CDR3, the DNA is TGTGCCAGCAGCTTAGTCGCGGGGGGTAGAGATACGCAGTATTTT. Translating it yields CASSLVAGGRDTQYF.

The chain is built from TRBV5-1 and TRBJ2-5; 7 positions match TRBD2. Unmatched junction bases numbered 10, after V lost 3 bases and J lost 5 bases. Germline CDR1 is SGHRS and CDR2 is YFSETQ. The CDR3 is 15 residues long. The CDR3 loop is CASSSLTSLRETQYF. The CDR3 DNA sequence: TGCGCCAGCAGCTCCCTGACTAGCCTCAGGGAGACCCAGTACTTC.

The genes are TRBV11-3 and TRBJ2-3, with TRBD2 matching over 8 bases. The V gene end was trimmed by 2 bases and the J gene end by 5 bases; junction bases not matched to a gene: 15. Germline CDR1 reads SGHNT; CDR2 reads YENEEA. CDR3 length: 18 amino acids. The CDR3 region has the DNA TGTGCCAGCAGCTTAAAGAGGTTAGCGGGGCCTCTTGTAGATACGCAGTATTTT. Encoded protein: CASSLKRLAGPLVDTQYF.

This chain connects TRBV20-1 to TRBJ1-4; 9 nucleotides line up with TRBD1. Germline values: CDR1 DFQATT, CDR2 SNEGSKA (reference sequence). The CDR3 contains 13 residues. J gave up 7 bases and V 4 bases, and 4 bases lay outside the gene matches. Here the CDR3 reads CSATDRGSEKLFF. The CDR3 DNA sequence: TGCAGTGCTACAGACAGGGGGTCTGAAAAACTGTTTTTT.

This clonotype was seen a few times. V is TRBV7-9 and J is TRBJ1-2, with D possibly TRBD1 on 5 matching bases. The CDR3 is 12 residues long. Germline CDR1 is SEHNR and CDR2 is FQNEAQ (reference sequence). The ends were cut back, 6 bases at V and 6 bases at J, with 11 bases in the middle. For the CDR3, the DNA is TGTGCCAGCAGGGCGGGGCTCGATGGCTACACCTTC. The encoded protein is CASRAGLDGYTF.

This clonotype was recorded many times. The rearrangement uses TRBV9 and TRBJ2-1; TRBD2 might be the D (5 bases). Germline loops: CDR1 SGDLS, CDR2 YYNGEE. Trimming stripped 0 bases from V and 7 bases from J, with 11 bases between. CDR3 length: 14 residues. CDR3 coding DNA: TGTGCCAGCAGCGTAGAGGTGTCGGGGAATGAGCAGTTCTTC. Its protein is CASSVEVSGNEQFF.

This clonotype was seen a handful of times. CDR3 coding DNA: TGTGCCAGCAGGACAGGGGCCGGGATCTATGGCTACACCTTC. It codes for CASRTGAGIYGYTF. V and J are TRBV6-2 or TRBV6-3 and TRBJ1-2; TRBD1 agrees at 8 bases. Trimming cost V 6 bases and J 4 bases; bases outside gene matches: 7. This CDR3 has 14 amino acids. Germline V gives CDR1 MNHEY, CDR2 SVGEGT.

The J gene is TRBJ2-7, the V gene TRBV9, with TRBD1 as a possible D gene (5 bases). Germline loops: CDR1 SGDLS, CDR2 YYNGEE. The CDR3 is 14 residues long. The ends were cut back, 1 base at V and 2 bases at J, with 10 bases in the middle. The DNA for the CDR3 is TGTGCCAGCAGCGTACTGGGGCAGGCCTACGAGCAGTACTTC. Its protein is CASSVLGQAYEQYF. Looking up the rest from reference TRBV9 and TRBJ2-7 gives the full variable domain: DSGVTQTPKHLITATGQRVTLRCSPRSGDLSVYWYQQSLDQGLQFLIQYYNGEERAKGNILERFSAQQFPDLHSELNLSSLELGDSALYFCASSVLGQAYEQYFGPGTRLTVT.

The chain carries TRBV10-3 and TRBJ2-7; 12 bases map to TRBD2. Losses at the gene ends were 4 bases for V and 3 bases for J; bases not matched to a gene: 4. CDR1 and CDR2 (germline): ENHRY, SYGVKD. The CDR3 totals 15 residues. DNA of the CDR3: TGTGCCATCAGTGCGACTAGCGGGAGTATCTACGAGCAGTACTTC. It is translated as CAISATSGSIYEQYF.

This clonotype has just a few counts. The CDR3 reads CASSLRREEFYEQYF. The CDR3 DNA is TGTGCCAGCAGCTTAAGGCGGGAGGAATTCTACGAGCAGTACTTC. This rearrangement joins TRBV11-2 to TRBJ2-7; TRBD2 matches 8 bases. J gave up 3 bases and V 2 bases, and 6 bases lay outside the gene matches. The V gene's germline CDR1 is SGHAT and CDR2 FQNNGV. The CDR3 is 15 amino acids. The full variable domain, completed using reference TRBV11-2 and TRBJ2-7, is EAGVAQSPRYKIIEKRQSVAFWCNPISGHATLYWYQQILGQGPKLLIQFQNNGVVDDSQLPKDRFSAERLKGVDSTLKIQPAKLEDSAVYLCASSLRREEFYEQYFGPGTRLTVT.

This chain uses TRBV20-1 with TRBJ1-5; TRBD1 agrees at 9 bases. Looked up from germline, CDR1 is DFQATT and CDR2 is SNEGSKA (reference sequence). The CDR3 is 15 amino acids. V trimming: 1 base; J trimming: 0 bases; junction bases outside the gene matches: 1. The CDR3 loop is CSARVQGASNQPQHF. DNA for the CDR3: TGCAGTGCTAGAGTACAGGGGGCTAGCAATCAGCCCCAGCATTTT.

V is TRBV20-1 and J is TRBJ2-7; tentative D call: TRBD2 (5 bases). CDR3 length equals 14 residues. Germline V CDR1 and CDR2: DFQATT, SNEGSKA (reference sequence). V was clipped by 1 base and J by 0 bases, with 10 bases between them. The CDR3 DNA sequence: TGCAGTGCTAGAGTAGCGTATAGCTCCTACGAGCAGTACTTC. It is translated as CSARVAYSSYEQYF.